This T cell receptor (beta chain) is from a study of blood T cell repertoires in COVID-19 (dated by TCRdb to between 2020 and 2021). General notes on the study: Samples covering the acute and convalescent phases of COVID-19 were provided by collaborators in the United States, Italy and Spain. Subjects who had been exposed to COVID-19, were actively infected with it, or had recovered from it provided the deeply sampled blood TCRbeta repertoires that made up the dataset. Where available, HLA class I and class II types were taken from metadata supplied by the sample provider and were not determined by assay-based typing. The prospective study material was composed of cDNA or gDNA derived from T cells, B-cell-depleted T cells, or PBMCs. The repertoires were released in a freely available public database meant as a resource for research on the immune response to SARS-CoV-2. The sample metadata nearly always contained a de-identified subject ID, COVID-19 status, age in years and sex. Samples came from the ongoing ImmuneRACE study (first 160 participants) plus 1,254 subjects from 6 global collaborators. Points the paper makes about the study in general: How much clinical and demographic metadata was included differed by source and by participant, and the metadata was provided uncurated.

TCRbeta CDR3 regions were amplified from genomic DNA by means of the immunoSEQ Assay, a bias-controlled multiplex PCR. Per the original workflow: The number of nucleated cells in each sample was estimated from the amplification of reference gene primers within the assay. To quantify the absolute abundance of each unique TCRbeta CDR3 rearrangement, sequence reads were collapsed and filtered. For each sample, productive Simpson clonality was calculated as the square root of Simpson's diversity index over productive rearrangements. TCRdb carries this immuneACCESS record with in-frame sequences only. Its versions omit some clonotypes, under half of them owing to an unresolved V gene in the studies checked, with the rest unexplained. The DNA was the basis for D and trimming; V, J and clone size are from that table. This sample gives 260,000 or so clones in total; 65% to 85% of them show up just once. The ten biggest clones cover roughly 5.8% of the sample.

CDR1 and CDR2, per the germline V gene (reference sequence), are LNHDA and SQIVND. From its cysteine to its phenylalanine, the CDR3 spans 18 amino acids. CDR3 DNA only is kept here, 54 bases in frame from base 1. V drops 6 bases and J drops 5 bases, leaving 26 bases in between. On this clone itself: Its antigen is unknown. Base-call qualities are not available, and no considerably larger clone is one nucleotide away.

Whole blood was collected in K2EDTA tubes by collaborating institutions according to the institutions' own protocols. For TCRbeta analysis, collaborators shipped samples as frozen whole blood, isolated PBMCs, or DNA extracted from either of those sample types. The specimen sequenced was peripheral blood. This clonotype was obtained from a man older than 75 with acute or convalescent COVID-19. The chain is made from TRBV19 and TRBJ2-1; the best D guess is TRBD1, with 5 bases matching. The CDR3 region has the sequence CASRVGPQHINPNNEQFF. The nucleotides read TGTGCCAGTAGGGTGGGGCCCCAGCATATTAATCCGAACAATGAGCAGTTCTTC.